A selection of T cell receptor beta chains follows, all from one sample in a study of OX40 agonist ivuxolimab in advanced cancers. Here immunoSEQ multiplex PCR was the method, and the copy in TCRdb shows in-frame clones only, minus some. The table includes around 35,000 clones, roughly 80% detected once. The sequencing here drew on CD4+ or CD8+ T cells sorted from blood, taken in a trial of the OX40 agonist ivuxolimab. The receptors derive from an adult with an advanced solid tumor such as melanoma, head and neck, liver or kidney cancer. The CDR3 runs from the conserved cysteine through the conserved F or W. Fields, in order: J gene, clone size, D gene, V gene, CDR3 protein, CDR3 DNA. D genes are given only for firm matches. For some rows the clone size is stated as once, few or many, or as a class when expanded; others skip it.

TRBJ2-2 . TRBD1 TRBV27 CASSLSQGTGELFF TGTGCCAGCAGCCTCTCACAGGGGACCGGGGAGCTGTTTTTT
TRBJ1-1 . . TRBV20-1 CSARANTEAFF TGCAGTGCTAGAGCGAACACTGAAGCTTTCTTT
TRBJ2-5 few . TRBV28 CASSSPMAGGQETQYF TGTGCCAGCAGTTCCCCCATGGCAGGAGGACAAGAGACCCAGTACTTC
TRBJ2-7 . TRBD1 TRBV27 CASSLGDRGFYEQYF TGTGCCAGCAGTTTGGGGGACAGGGGGTTCTACGAGCAGTACTTC
TRBJ1-5 . TRBD1 TRBV30 CAWSVETGAYNQPQHF TGTGCCTGGAGTGTGGAGACAGGGGCTTACAATCAGCCCCAGCATTTT
TRBJ2-7 . TRBD1 TRBV4-1 CASSPQGQGGEQYF TGCGCCAGCAGCCCCCAGGGACAGGGTGGTGAGCAGTACTTC
TRBJ2-1 . . TRBV6-5 CASRASSYNEQFF TGTGCCAGCAGGGCCAGCTCCTACAATGAGCAGTTCTTC
TRBJ2-5 . TRBD1 TRBV30 CAWSVQTGQSWAETQYF TGTGCCTGGAGTGTACAGACGGGACAGTCCTGGGCGGAGACCCAGTACTTC
TRBJ1-1 . . TRBV27 CASSLLGWGTEAFF TGTGCCAGCAGTTTATTGGGGTGGGGAACTGAAGCTTTCTTT
TRBJ1-1 . . TRBV6-1 CAGSVNTEAFF TGTGCCGGGTCAGTGAACACTGAAGCTTTCTTT
TRBJ1-2 . . TRBV2 CATLRARLYGYTF TGTGCCACCCTAAGGGCACGGCTCTATGGCTACACCTTC
TRBJ1-5 . . TRBV7-9 CASSLSSGGNQPQHF TGTGCCAGCAGCTTATCTAGCGGCGGTAATCAGCCCCAGCATTTT
TRBJ2-1 . TRBD1 TRBV6-5 CASSPGTVAVNEQFF TGTGCCAGCAGTCCCGGGACAGTCGCCGTCAATGAGCAGTTCTTC
TRBJ2-2 . . TRBV6-4 CASSPGRAGTGELFF TGTGCCAGCAGTCCGGGCCGGGCCGGCACCGGGGAGCTGTTTTTT
TRBJ1-3 . . TRBV6-5 CASWRLSSGNTIYF TGTGCCAGCTGGAGATTGAGCTCTGGAAACACCATATATTTT
TRBJ2-7 . . TRBV28 CASSPRGGRSYEQYF TGTGCCAGCAGCCCACGGGGAGGCCGATCCTACGAGCAGTACTTC
TRBJ1-2 few TRBD1 TRBV6-1 CASSESDRGSNYGYTF TGTGCCAGCAGTGAATCCGACAGGGGGTCCAACTATGGCTACACCTTC
TRBJ1-6 few TRBD1 TRBV27 CASSPGTENSPLHF TGTGCCAGCAGTCCCGGGACAGAGAATTCACCCCTCCACTTT
TRBJ1-3 . . TRBV7-2 CASSLATATSGNTIYF TGTGCCAGCAGCTTAGCTACGGCCACCTCTGGAAACACCATATATTTT
TRBJ2-7 . TRBD2 TRBV6-9 CASRTSGATYEQYF TGTGCCAGCAGGACTAGCGGGGCGACTTACGAGCAGTACTTC
TRBJ2-3 . . TRBV11-3 CASSLTSSTDTQYF TGTGCCAGCAGCTTGACTTCTAGCACAGATACGCAGTATTTT
TRBJ2-7 . TRBD1 TRBV10-3 CAISGDSSYEQYF TGTGCCATCAGCGGGGACAGTTCCTACGAGCAGTACTTC
TRBJ2-7 . . TRBV6-5 CASSWGRSFYEQYF TGTGCCAGCAGTTGGGGACGGTCCTTCTACGAGCAGTACTTC
TRBJ2-7 . . TRBV10-1 CASSESTYYEQYF TGCGCCAGCAGTGAGTCGACGTACTACGAGCAGTACTTC
TRBJ1-2 . . TRBV6-5 CASSYSTGSVVGGYTF TGTGCCAGCAGTTACTCGACAGGCTCCGTGGTAGGGGGCTACACCTTC
TRBJ2-1 . TRBD1 TRBV29-1 CSVDRDRVGNEQFF TGCAGCGTTGATCGGGACAGGGTGGGCAATGAGCAGTTCTTC
TRBJ1-3 . TRBD1 TRBV7-2 CASSFGRGLSGNTIYF TGTGCCAGCAGCTTCGGCAGGGGGCTTTCTGGAAACACCATATATTTT
TRBJ1-1 . TRBD1 TRBV30 CAWSGQDRAVRGTEAFF TGTGCCTGGAGTGGCCAGGACAGGGCCGTGAGAGGCACTGAAGCTTTCTTT
TRBJ2-7 . . TRBV7-9 CASSSPAGTYEQYF TGTGCCAGCAGCTCACCCGCCGGAACCTACGAGCAGTACTTC
TRBJ2-2 . . TRBV2 CASSEALPGGELFF TGTGCCAGCAGTGAAGCGCTTCCGGGCGGGGAGCTGTTTTTT
TRBJ1-5 . TRBD1 TRBV29-1 CSVLLQGDANQPQHF TGCAGCGTACTATTACAGGGGGACGCCAATCAGCCCCAGCATTTT
TRBJ2-7 . TRBD1 TRBV6-6 CASSLGQVSHEQYF TGTGCCAGCAGTTTGGGACAGGTTTCCCACGAGCAGTACTTC
TRBJ2-7 once . TRBV2 CASSEAAGPGFKQYF TGTGCCAGCAGTGAAGCGGCAGGTCCCGGTTTCAAGCAGTACTTC
TRBJ1-1 . . TRBV15 CATAQELRTEAFF TGTGCCACCGCGCAGGAGTTGAGAACTGAAGCTTTCTTT
TRBJ1-1 . . TRBV7-2 CASSLEGQGRLNTEAFF TGTGCCAGCAGCTTAGAAGGCCAGGGAAGACTGAACACTGAAGCTTTCTTT
TRBJ2-2 . TRBD2 TRBV5-1 CASSRTIWTSVAGELFF TGCGCCAGCAGTCGTACCATTTGGACTAGCGTGGCCGGGGAGCTGTTTTTT
TRBJ2-6 . TRBD1 TRBV4-1 CASSRQGAQAGANVLTF TGCGCCAGCAGCCGTCAGGGGGCTCAGGCTGGGGCCAACGTCCTGACTTTC
TRBJ2-6 . . TRBV6-5 CASSMLSSGANVLTF TGTGCCAGCAGTATGTTAAGCTCTGGGGCCAACGTCCTGACTTTC
TRBJ2-7 . . TRBV6-5 CASWKGGSYEQYF TGTGCCAGTTGGAAGGGGGGCTCCTACGAGCAGTACTTC
TRBJ1-2 few . TRBV7-2 CASSLDGPYYGYTF TGTGCCAGCAGCTTAGACGGACCGTACTATGGCTACACCTTC
TRBJ2-3 . . TRBV27 CASSLRNRDTLSDTQYF TGTGCCAGCAGTCTCCGAAACCGGGACACCTTGTCAGATACGCAGTATTTT
TRBJ1-1 . TRBD1 TRBV25-1 CASRHWDSYLNTEAFF TGTGCCAGCAGACATTGGGACAGCTATCTGAACACTGAAGCTTTCTTT
TRBJ2-1 . . TRBV5-1 CASSASGAYNEQFF TGCGCCAGCAGCGCGTCGGGGGCCTATAATGAGCAGTTCTTC
TRBJ1-1 . TRBD1 TRBV6-1 CASSEATGGSFTEAFF TGTGCCAGCAGTGAAGCTACAGGGGGCTCTTTCACTGAAGCTTTCTTT
TRBJ1-2 . . TRBV6-5 CASSYKKTGNYGYTF TGTGCCAGCAGTTACAAAAAAACAGGGAACTATGGCTACACCTTC
TRBJ2-1 . . TRBV5-1 CASSPRAVIDNEQFF TGCGCCAGCAGCCCCAGGGCGGTTATCGACAATGAGCAGTTCTTC
TRBJ1-2 . TRBD1 TRBV4-1 CASSQDPDPGQEAYGYTF TGCGCCAGCAGCCAAGACCCAGACCCGGGACAGGAGGCGTATGGCTACACCTTC
TRBJ1-1 . . TRBV11-3 CASSGGRNTEAFF TGTGCCAGCAGCGGGGGACGGAACACTGAAGCTTTCTTT
TRBJ1-5 once . TRBV5-6 CASSQGNRVSGNQPQHF TGTGCCAGCAGCCAGGGGAACAGGGTAAGCGGCAATCAGCCCCAGCATTTT